This paragraph covers one T cell receptor (beta chain) sequence. The antigen is undetermined. V shed 3 bases and J shed 3 bases, with 8 bases lying between them. The CDR3 runs to 13 residues. Clones were read by immunoSEQ multiplex PCR, and TCRdb kept only the in-frame ones, dropping some. The table includes tens of thousands of clones, 75% to 95% detected once. These data belong to a study of T cell responses to AZD1222 COVID-19 vaccine. Whole-study results and caveats: The donors showed a predominance of white British ancestry and of females, with possible underestimation of clonal diversity. Reportedly, nearly half of unique spike TCRs recognized epitopes outside B.1.351/B.1.1.7 mutations. Two AZD1222 administrations were followed by greater Spike-specific TCR breadth and depth. Of the AZD1222 recipients, only 5 to 7 were seropositive at baseline.

The receptor comes from an adult who received the AZD1222 COVID-19 vaccine. The chain uses TRBV12-3 or TRBV12-4 and TRBJ1-2; D unresolved. The sample in question was peripheral blood, obtained 28 days after the second AZD1222 dose. CDR3 region: CASSFQEYYGYTF. The CDR3 coding sequence is TGTGCCAGCAGTTTTCAGGAGTACTATGGCTACACCTTC.